This passage covers 18 T cell receptor beta chains from one sample sequenced in a study of T cell responses to AZD1222 COVID-19 vaccine (dated by TCRdb to the early 2020s). The library was generated by the immunoSEQ multiplex PCR assay. TCRdb limited this immuneACCESS table to in-frame rearrangements with V and J called. A share of clones is missing; checked studies link under half to unresolved V genes, and the rest is unexplained. In all, the sample holds about 120,000 clones, and roughly 89% of those were seen once. The leading ten clones occupy roughly 12% of the sample. This sample's time point label indicates: baseline before first vaccination. Specimen: peripheral blood, collected on day 0 of AZD1222 vaccination. The source of these receptors is an adult in good health.

The chain couples TRBV12-3 or TRBV12-4 to TRBJ1-2; weak D call: TRBD1 (6 bases). This CDR3 is built from 13 residues. V was shortened by 4 bases and J by 7 bases, with 13 bases between the two germline ends. CDR3 bases: TGTGCCAGCAGTTCACAGACAGGTCTTGGCTACACCTTC. Amino acids: CASSSQTGLGYTF.

This clone was found a few times. Here the CDR3 reads CASSQDTGGHYEQYF. The CDR3 bases are TGCGCCAGCAGCCAAGATACGGGGGGGCATTACGAGCAGTACTTC. This chain connects TRBV4-1 to TRBJ2-7; TRBD2 matches at 8 bases. CDR1 and CDR2 (germline): MGHRA, YSYEKL. V shed 0 bases and J 4 bases; nucleotides not matched to a gene: 5. This CDR3 has 15 residues.

V gene TRBV5-1 combines with J gene TRBJ1-1; D ambiguous. The length of the CDR3 is 15 residues. V gave up 0 bases and J gave up 3 bases, with 12 bases separating them. CDR1 is SGHRS, CDR2 YFSETQ, per germline. CDR3 sequence: CASSLGAGLYTEAFF. DNA of the CDR3: TGCGCCAGCAGCTTGGGGGCGGGGTTGTACACTGAAGCTTTCTTT.

The chain uses TRBV27 and TRBJ1-1; TRBD1 aligns across 11 bases. Unmatched junction bases numbered 2, after V lost 3 bases and J lost 5 bases. This CDR3 spans 14 amino acids. The germline V gene encodes CDR1 MNHEY and CDR2 SMNVEV (reference sequence). The CDR3 DNA reads as TGTGCCAGCAGTTTCCGGGACAGGGGGACTGAAGCTTTCTTT. Its translation: CASSFRDRGTEAFF.

V and J are TRBV7-8 and TRBJ2-5; D call uncertain. V lost 5 bases and J lost 7, with 11 bases in between. The CDR3 sequence is 12 residues long. Germline values: CDR1 SGHVS, CDR2 FQNEAQ. CDR3 sequence (DNA): TGTGCCAGCAGCCCCCCCTTTGGGACCCAGTACTTC. Translating gives CASSPPFGTQYF.

This clone was found a few times. One end of the junction does not line up with germline, which may come from a read error. This rearrangement joins TRBV7-7 to TRBJ2-7, with 8 bases matching TRBD2. The CDR3 consists of 20 residues. Germline CDR1 reads SSHAT; CDR2 reads FNYEAQ (reference sequence). CDR3 in DNA: TGTGCTAGCAGCCCAACGCGTGCTTATTGTCCGGGACTAGTGGGGCCCGAGCAGTACTTC. This translates into CASSPTRAYCPGLVGPEQYF.

This chain uses TRBV28 with TRBJ1-4; 8 nucleotides line up with TRBD1. This CDR3 has 13 residues. Trimming at V came to 5 bases and at J to 13 bases, leaving 9 bases not matched to a gene. From germline, CDR1 is MDHEN and CDR2 SYDVKM. As DNA, the CDR3 is TGTGCCAGCAGTCGACAGGGGCCCGGAGGACTGTTTTTT. Encoded protein: CASSRQGPGGLFF.

J is TRBJ2-7 and V is TRBV19, with D possibly called TRBD1 or TRBD2 (5 bases each). Per the germline V gene, CDR1 is LNHDA and CDR2 is SQIVND (reference sequence). V lost 6 bases and J 6 bases, leaving 12 bases between the germline ends. CDR3 length: 12 residues. The CDR3 loop reads CASRLGAGEQYF. The CDR3, as DNA: TGTGCCAGTAGACTCGGGGCCGGCGAGCAGTACTTC.

V usage is TRBV7-9 and J usage is TRBJ2-2; 10 bases are shared with TRBD1. CDR1 is SEHNR, CDR2 FQNEAQ, per germline (reference sequence). V was clipped by 3 bases and J by 5 bases; unmatched bases: 6. The CDR3 spans 16 residues. DNA for the CDR3: TGTGCCAGCAGCTTCCGGACAGGGGGGAGTACCGGGGAGCTGTTTTTT. Amino acid sequence: CASSFRTGGSTGELFF.

The chain uses TRBV10-3 and TRBJ2-2; TRBD2 agrees at 10 bases. CDR1 and CDR2 from the germline V gene are ENHRY and SYGVKD. This CDR3 is 16 amino acids long. Trimming cost V 2 bases and J 1 base; bases outside gene matches: 1. DNA of the CDR3: TGTGCCATCAGTGAGCGACTAGCGGGGAACACCGGGGAGCTGTTTTTT. Amino acids: CAISERLAGNTGELFF.

This clone was seen ten or more times. The V and J genes are TRBV24-1 and TRBJ2-1; D is unclear. Per the germline V gene, CDR1 is KGHDR and CDR2 is SFDVKD. The length of the CDR3 is 15 residues. Trimming removed 4 bases at V and 5 bases at J, with 14 bases between. The CDR3 region is CATSDPGPGDNEQFF. CDR3 coding DNA: TGTGCCACCAGTGACCCGGGCCCCGGCGACAATGAGCAGTTCTTC.

The chain recombines TRBV5-1 with TRBJ2-1, with a tentative D call TRBD1 (6 bases). CDR3 length: 16 residues. CDR1 is SGHRS and CDR2 is YFSETQ in the germline V gene. V was pared by 0 bases and J by 7 bases, with 17 bases between. CDR3 sequence: CASSLGQQGYLNEQFF. CDR3 DNA sequence: TGCGCCAGCAGCTTGGGGCAACAGGGTTATTTAAATGAGCAGTTCTTC.

The gene calls are TRBV3-1 (or the pseudogene TRBV3-2) and TRBJ2-2; 7 bases are a match to TRBD2. The CDR3 consists of 14 residues. V trimming: 5 bases; J trimming: 5 bases; junction bases outside the gene matches: 5. Germline V gene data show CDR1 as LGHDT and CDR2 as YNNKEL (reference sequence). CDR3 sequence (DNA): TGTGCCAGCAGCTGGGGTAGCGGGACCGGGGAGCTGTTTTTT. This encodes CASSWGSGTGELFF.

V usage is TRBV3-1 (or the pseudogene TRBV3-2) and J usage is TRBJ1-1; D remains unclear. In germline, CDR1 is LGHDT, CDR2 YNNKEL (reference sequence). The CDR3 covers 12 residues. The V end lost 0 bases, the J end lost 11 bases, and 10 bases lay between the germline ends. The CDR3 coding sequence is TGTGCCAGCAGCCAAGATGGATTGGAGGCTTTCTTT. Protein: CASSQDGLEAFF.

The rearrangement uses TRBV28 and TRBJ2-7; 11 bases map to TRBD2. The CDR3 is made up of 18 amino acids. The junction had 11 bases not matched to a gene; V was cut back by 2 bases and J by 2 bases. Per the germline V gene, CDR1 is MDHEN and CDR2 is SYDVKM. CDR3 residues: CASSLRGASGRFAYEQYF. CDR3 sequence (DNA): TGTGCCAGCAGTTTAAGGGGGGCTAGCGGGAGGTTCGCCTACGAGCAGTACTTC.

The chain is built from TRBV28 and TRBJ2-3; tentatively, D is TRBD2 (5 bases). Trimming left V 3 bases short and J 5 bases short, with 15 bases between. This CDR3 has 15 amino acids. CDR1 and CDR2 from the germline V gene are MDHEN and SYDVKM. This CDR3 is CASSFEGSGKDTQYF. The DNA of the CDR3 is TGTGCCAGCAGTTTCGAGGGCTCTGGAAAAGATACGCAGTATTTT.

The gene calls are TRBV7-3 and TRBJ2-7; 7 positions match TRBD2. This CDR3 contains 15 residues. The germline V gene has CDR1 SGHTA and CDR2 FQGTGA. The V segment lost 5 bases and the J segment 0 bases; nucleotides outside the gene matches: 7. CDR3: CASSRWGGNSYEQYF. The CDR3 nucleotides read TGTGCCAGCAGCCGATGGGGGGGAAACTCCTACGAGCAGTACTTC. Complete variable domain (other parts from reference TRBV7-3 and TRBJ2-7): GAGVSQTPSNKVTEKGKYVELRCDPISGHTALYWYRQSLGQGPEFLIYFQGTGAADDSGLPNDRFFAVRPEGSVSTLKIQRTERGDSAVYLCASSRWGGNSYEQYFGPGTRLTVT.

This clone was seen just once. The chain combines TRBV6-6 with TRBJ2-1; D not resolved. The CDR3 length is 12 residues. CDR1 and CDR2 from the germline V gene are MNHNY and SVGAGI (reference sequence). Deletions cut 6 bases from V and 5 bases from J, with 8 bases between. The CDR3 coding sequence is TGTGCCAGCAGCGGCGGAAACAATGAGCAGTTCTTC. Encoded protein: CASSGGNNEQFF.